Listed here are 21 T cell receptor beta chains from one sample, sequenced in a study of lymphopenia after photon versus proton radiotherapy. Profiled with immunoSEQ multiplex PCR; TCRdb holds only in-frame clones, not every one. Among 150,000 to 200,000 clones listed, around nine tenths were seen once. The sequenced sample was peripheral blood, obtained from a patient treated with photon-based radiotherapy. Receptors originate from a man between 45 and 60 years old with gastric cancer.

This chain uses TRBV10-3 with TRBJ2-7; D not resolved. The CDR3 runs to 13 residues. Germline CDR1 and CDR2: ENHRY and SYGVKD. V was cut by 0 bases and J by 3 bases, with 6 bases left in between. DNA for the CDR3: TGTGCCATCAGTGAGTCACGGGTCTACGAGCAGTACTTC. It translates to CAISESRVYEQYF.

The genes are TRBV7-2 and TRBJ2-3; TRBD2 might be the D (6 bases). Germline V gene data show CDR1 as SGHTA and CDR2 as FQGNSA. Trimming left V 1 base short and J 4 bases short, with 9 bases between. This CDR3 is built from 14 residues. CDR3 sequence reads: CASSLVGGSDTQYF. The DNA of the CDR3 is TGTGCCAGCAGCTTAGTGGGGGGATCAGATACGCAGTATTTT.

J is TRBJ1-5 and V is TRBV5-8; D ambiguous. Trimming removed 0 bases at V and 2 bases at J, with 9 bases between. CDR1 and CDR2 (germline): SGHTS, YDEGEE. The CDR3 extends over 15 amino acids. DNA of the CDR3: TGTGCCAGCAGCTTGGGGGCCCAAGGCAATCAGCCCCAGCATTTT. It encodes CASSLGAQGNQPQHF.

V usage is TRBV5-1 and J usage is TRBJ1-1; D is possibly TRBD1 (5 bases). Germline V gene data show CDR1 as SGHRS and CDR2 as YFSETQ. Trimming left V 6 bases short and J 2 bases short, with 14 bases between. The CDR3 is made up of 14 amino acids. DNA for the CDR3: TGCGCCAGCAACCTCGTGGGGGTAAACACTGAAGCTTTCTTT. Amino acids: CASNLVGVNTEAFF.

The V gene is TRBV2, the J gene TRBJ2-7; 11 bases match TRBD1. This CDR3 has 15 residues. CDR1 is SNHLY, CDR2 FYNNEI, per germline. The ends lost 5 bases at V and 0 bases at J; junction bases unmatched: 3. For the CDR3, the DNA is TGTGCCAGCAGTCTCGGGACAGGGGGCTCCTACGAGCAGTACTTC. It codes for CASSLGTGGSYEQYF. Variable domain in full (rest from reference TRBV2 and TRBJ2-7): EPEVTQTPSHQVTQMGQEVILRCVPISNHLYFYWYRQILGQKVEFLVSFYNNEISEKSEIFDDQFSVERPDGSNFTLKIRSTKLEDSAMYFCASSLGTGGSYEQYFGPGTRLTVT.

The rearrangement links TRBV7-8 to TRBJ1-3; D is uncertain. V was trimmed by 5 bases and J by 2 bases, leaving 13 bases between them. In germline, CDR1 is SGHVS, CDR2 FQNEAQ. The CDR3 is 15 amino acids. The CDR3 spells CASSVAEAAGNTIYF. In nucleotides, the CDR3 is TGTGCCAGCAGCGTGGCGGAGGCAGCTGGAAACACCATATATTTT.

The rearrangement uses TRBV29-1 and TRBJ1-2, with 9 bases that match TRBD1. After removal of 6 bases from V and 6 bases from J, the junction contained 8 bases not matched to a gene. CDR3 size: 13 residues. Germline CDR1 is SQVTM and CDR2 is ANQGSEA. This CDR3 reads CSVPGQGGDGYTF. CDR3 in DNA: TGCAGCGTCCCGGGACAGGGAGGCGATGGCTACACCTTC.

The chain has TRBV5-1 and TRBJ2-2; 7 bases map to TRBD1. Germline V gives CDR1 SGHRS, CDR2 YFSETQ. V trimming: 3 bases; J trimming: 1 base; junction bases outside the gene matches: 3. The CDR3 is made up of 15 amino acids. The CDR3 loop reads CASSSGQRNTGELFF. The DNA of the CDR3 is TGCGCCAGCAGCTCGGGACAGCGGAACACCGGGGAGCTGTTTTTT.

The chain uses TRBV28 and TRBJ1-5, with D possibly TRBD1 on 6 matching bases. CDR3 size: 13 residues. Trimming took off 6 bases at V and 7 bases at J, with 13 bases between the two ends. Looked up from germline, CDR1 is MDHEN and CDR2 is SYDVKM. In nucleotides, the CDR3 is TGTGCCAGCAGGGGACAAATGGACCAGCCCCAGCATTTT. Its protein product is CASRGQMDQPQHF.

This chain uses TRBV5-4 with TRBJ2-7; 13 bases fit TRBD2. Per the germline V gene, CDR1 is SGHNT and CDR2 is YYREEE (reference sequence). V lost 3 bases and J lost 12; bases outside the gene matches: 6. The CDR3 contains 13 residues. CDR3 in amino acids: CASSSGLAGERYF. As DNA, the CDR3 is TGTGCCAGCAGCTCCGGACTAGCGGGAGAGAGGTACTTC.

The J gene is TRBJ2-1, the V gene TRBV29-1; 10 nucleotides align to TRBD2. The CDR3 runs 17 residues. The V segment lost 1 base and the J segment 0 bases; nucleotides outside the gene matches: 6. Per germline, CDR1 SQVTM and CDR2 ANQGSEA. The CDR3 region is CSVEGLAGAASYNEQFF. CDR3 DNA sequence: TGCAGCGTTGAAGGTCTAGCGGGAGCGGCCTCCTACAATGAGCAGTTCTTC.

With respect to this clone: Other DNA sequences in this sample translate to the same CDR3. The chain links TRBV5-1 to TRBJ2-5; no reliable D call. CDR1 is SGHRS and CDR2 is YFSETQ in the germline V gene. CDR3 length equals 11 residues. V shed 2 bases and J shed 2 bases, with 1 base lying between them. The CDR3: CASSFQETQYF. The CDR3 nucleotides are TGCGCCAGCAGCTTTCAAGAGACCCAGTACTTC.

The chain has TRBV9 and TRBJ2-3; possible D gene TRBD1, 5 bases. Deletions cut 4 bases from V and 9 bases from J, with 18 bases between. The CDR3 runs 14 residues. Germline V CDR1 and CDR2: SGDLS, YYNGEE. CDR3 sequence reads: CASSSSPQGQTQYF. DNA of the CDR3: TGTGCCAGCAGCTCATCTCCCCAGGGCCAGACGCAGTATTTT.

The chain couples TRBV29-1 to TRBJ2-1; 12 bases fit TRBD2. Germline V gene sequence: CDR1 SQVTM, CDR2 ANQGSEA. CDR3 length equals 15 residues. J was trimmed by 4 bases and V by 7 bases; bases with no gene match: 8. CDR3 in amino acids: CSARGLAGGYNEQFF. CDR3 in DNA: TGCAGCGCCCGAGGCCTAGCGGGAGGGTACAATGAGCAGTTCTTC.

This chain's CDR3 is CASSERQITGELFF. CDR3 DNA: TGTGCCAGCAGTGAAAGACAGATCACCGGGGAGCTGTTTTTT. The J gene is TRBJ2-2, the V gene TRBV6-1; perhaps TRBD1 as D (5 bases). Per the germline V gene, CDR1 is MNHNS and CDR2 is SASEGT. The CDR3 length is 14 residues. V lost 2 bases, J lost 4 bases, and 8 bases lay in between.

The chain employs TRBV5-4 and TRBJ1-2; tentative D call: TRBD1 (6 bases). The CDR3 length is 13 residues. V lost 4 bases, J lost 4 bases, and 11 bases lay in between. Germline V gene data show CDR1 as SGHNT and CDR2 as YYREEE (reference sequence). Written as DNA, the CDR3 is TGTGCCAGCAGCCCGGACAGAACCTATGGCTACACCTTC. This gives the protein CASSPDRTYGYTF.

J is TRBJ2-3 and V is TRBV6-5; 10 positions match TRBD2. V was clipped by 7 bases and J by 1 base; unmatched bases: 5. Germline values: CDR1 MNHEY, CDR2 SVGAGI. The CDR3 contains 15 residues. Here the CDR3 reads CASNLAGAGTDTQYF. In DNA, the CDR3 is TGTGCCAGCAACCTAGCGGGAGCGGGCACAGATACGCAGTATTTT.

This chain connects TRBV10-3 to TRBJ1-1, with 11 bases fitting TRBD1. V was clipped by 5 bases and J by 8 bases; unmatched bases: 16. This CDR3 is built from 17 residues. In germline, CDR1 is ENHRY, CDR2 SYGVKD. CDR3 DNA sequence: TGTGCCATCAGTTTGAGGATTACCGGGACAGGGGGGACGGAAGCTTTCTTT. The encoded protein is CAISLRITGTGGTEAFF.

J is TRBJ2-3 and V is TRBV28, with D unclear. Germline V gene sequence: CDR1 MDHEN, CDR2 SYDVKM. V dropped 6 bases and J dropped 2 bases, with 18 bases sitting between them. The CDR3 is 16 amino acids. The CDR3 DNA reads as TGTGCCAGCAGCCCACCCAAGCCCCTGGTCACAGATACGCAGTATTTT. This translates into CASSPPKPLVTDTQYF.

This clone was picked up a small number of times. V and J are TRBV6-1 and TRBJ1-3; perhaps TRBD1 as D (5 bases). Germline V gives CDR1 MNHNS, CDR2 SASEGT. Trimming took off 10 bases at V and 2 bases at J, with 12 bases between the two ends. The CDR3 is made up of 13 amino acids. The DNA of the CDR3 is TGTGCCATCAGGGTAGGGGCTGGAAACACCATATATTTT. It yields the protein CAIRVGAGNTIYF.

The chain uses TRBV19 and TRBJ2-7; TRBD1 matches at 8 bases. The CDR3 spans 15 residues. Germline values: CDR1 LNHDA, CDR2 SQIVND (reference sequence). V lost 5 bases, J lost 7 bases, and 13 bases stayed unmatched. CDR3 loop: CASSVRGTGAEEQYF. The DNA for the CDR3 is TGTGCCAGTAGTGTCCGAGGGACAGGTGCCGAGGAGCAGTACTTC.